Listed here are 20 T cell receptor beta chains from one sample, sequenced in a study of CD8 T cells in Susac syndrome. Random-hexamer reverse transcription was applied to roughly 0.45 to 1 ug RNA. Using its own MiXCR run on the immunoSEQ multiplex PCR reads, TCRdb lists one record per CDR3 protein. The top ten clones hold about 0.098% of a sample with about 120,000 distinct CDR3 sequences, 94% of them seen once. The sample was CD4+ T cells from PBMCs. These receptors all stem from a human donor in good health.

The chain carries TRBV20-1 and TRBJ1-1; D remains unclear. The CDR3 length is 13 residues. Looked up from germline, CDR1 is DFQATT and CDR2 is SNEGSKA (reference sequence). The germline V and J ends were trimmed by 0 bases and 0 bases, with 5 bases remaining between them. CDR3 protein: CSAREWVNTEAFF. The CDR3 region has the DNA TGCAGTGCTAGAGAGTGGGTGAACACTGAAGCTTTCTTT.

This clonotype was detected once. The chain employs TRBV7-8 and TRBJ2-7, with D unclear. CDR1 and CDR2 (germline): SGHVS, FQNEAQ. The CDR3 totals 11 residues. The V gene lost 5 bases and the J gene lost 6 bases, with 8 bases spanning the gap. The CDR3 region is CASSNTREQYF. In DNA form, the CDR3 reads TGTGCCAGCAGCAACACACGCGAGCAGTACTTC.

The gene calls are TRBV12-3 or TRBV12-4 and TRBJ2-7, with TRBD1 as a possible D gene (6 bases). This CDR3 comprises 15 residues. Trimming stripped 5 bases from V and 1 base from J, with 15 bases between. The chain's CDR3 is CASSIQGTLSYEQYF. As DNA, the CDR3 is TGTGCCAGCAGTATCCAGGGGACCTTATCCTACGAGCAGTACTTC.

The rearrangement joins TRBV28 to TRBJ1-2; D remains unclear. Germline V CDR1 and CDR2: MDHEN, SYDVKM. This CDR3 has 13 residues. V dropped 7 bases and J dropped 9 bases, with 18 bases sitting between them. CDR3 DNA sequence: TGTGCCAGCACCCTCACTCCTTATGTGAGCTACACCTTC. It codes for CASTLTPYVSYTF.

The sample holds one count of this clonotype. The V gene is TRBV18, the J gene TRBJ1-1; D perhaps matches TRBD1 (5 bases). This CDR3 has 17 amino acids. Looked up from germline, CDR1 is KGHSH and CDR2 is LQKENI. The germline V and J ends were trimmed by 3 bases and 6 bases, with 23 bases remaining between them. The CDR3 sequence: CASSPSEVGPNQAEAFF. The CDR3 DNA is TGTGCCAGCTCACCTTCAGAAGTGGGGCCAAATCAAGCTGAAGCTTTCTTT.

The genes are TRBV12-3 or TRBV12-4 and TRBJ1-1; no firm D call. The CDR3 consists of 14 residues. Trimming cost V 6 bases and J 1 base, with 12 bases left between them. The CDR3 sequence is CASSHPPGNTEAFF. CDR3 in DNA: TGTGCCAGCAGCCACCCACCAGGGAACACTGAAGCTTTCTTT.

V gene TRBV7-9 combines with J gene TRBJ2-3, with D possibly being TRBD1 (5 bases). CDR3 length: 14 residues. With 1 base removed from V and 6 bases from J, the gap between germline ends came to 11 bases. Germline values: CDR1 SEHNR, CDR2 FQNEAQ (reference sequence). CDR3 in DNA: TGTGCCAGCAGCTTAGACGCAGGGCGGGATACGCAGTATTTT. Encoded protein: CASSLDAGRDTQYF.

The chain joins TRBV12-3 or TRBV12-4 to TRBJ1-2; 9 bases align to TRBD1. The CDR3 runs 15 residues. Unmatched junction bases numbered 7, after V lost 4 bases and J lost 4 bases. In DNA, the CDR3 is TGTGCCAGCAGTTCTGCCTCGGACAGGGGCTATGGCTACACCTTC. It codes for CASSSASDRGYGYTF.

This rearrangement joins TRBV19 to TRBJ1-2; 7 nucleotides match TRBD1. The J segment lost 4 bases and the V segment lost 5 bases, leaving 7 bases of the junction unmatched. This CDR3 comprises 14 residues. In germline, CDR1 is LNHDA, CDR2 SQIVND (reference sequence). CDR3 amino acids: CASSPRQGPYGYTF. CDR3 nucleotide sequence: TGTGCCAGTAGTCCTCGACAGGGTCCCTATGGCTACACCTTC.

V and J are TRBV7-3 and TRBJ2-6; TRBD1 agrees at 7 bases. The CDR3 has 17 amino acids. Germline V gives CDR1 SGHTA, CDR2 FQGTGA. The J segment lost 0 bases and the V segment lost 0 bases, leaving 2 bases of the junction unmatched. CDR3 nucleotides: TGTGCCAGCAGCTTAACGGGGACAGCCTCTGGGGCCAACGTCCTGACTTTC. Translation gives CASSLTGTASGANVLTF.

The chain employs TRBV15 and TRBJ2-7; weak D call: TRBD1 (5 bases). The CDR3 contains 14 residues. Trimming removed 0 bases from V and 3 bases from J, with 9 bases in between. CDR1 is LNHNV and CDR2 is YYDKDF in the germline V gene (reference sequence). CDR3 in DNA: TGTGCCACCAGCAGAGACCAGGGCCGCTACGAGCAGTACTTC. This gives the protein CATSRDQGRYEQYF.

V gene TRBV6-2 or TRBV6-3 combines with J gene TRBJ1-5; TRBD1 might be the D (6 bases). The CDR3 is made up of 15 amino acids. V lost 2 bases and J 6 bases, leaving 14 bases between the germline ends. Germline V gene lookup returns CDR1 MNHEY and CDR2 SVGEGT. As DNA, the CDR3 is TGTGCCAGCAGTTACCTGTCTAGGGGGGGTCAGCCCCAGCATTTT. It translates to CASSYLSRGGQPQHF.

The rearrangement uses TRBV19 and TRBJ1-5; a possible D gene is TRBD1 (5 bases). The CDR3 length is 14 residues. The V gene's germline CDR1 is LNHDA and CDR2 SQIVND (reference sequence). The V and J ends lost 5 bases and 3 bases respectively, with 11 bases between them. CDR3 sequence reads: CASSFNRNNQPQHF. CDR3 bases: TGTGCCAGTAGTTTCAACAGGAACAATCAGCCCCAGCATTTT.

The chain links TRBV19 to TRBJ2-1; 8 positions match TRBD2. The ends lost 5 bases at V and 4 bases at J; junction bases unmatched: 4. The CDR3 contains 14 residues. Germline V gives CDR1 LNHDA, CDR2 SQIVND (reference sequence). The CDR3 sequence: CASSVGRGYNEQFF. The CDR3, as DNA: TGTGCCAGTAGTGTCGGGAGGGGATACAATGAGCAGTTCTTC.

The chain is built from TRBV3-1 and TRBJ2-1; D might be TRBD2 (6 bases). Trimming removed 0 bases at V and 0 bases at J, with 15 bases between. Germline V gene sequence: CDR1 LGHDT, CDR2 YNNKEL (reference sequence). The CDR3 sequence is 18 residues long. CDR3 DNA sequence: TGTGCCAGCAGCCAAGATATCCCGCGCGGGACCTCCTACAATGAGCAGTTCTTC. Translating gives CASSQDIPRGTSYNEQFF.

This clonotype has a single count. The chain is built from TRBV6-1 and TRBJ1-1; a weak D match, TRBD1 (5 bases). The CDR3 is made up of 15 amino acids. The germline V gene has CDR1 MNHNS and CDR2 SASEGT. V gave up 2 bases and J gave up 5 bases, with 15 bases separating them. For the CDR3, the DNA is TGTGCCAGCAGTGAACGGGGAGAGGGGAGGACTGAAGCTTTCTTT. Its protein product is CASSERGEGRTEAFF.

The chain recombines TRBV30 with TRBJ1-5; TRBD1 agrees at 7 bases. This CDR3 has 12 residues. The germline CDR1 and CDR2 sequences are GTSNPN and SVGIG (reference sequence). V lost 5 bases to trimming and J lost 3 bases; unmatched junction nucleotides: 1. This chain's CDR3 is CAWGQVNQPQHF. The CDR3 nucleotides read TGTGCCTGGGGACAGGTCAATCAGCCCCAGCATTTT.

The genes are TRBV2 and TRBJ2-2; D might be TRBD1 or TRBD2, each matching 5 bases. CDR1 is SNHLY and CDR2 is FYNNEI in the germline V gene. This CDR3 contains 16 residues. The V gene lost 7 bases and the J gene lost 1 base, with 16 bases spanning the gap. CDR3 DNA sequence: TGTGCCAGCACCCGCTCGATTGGGGGGAACACCGGGGAGCTGTTTTTT. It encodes CASTRSIGGNTGELFF.

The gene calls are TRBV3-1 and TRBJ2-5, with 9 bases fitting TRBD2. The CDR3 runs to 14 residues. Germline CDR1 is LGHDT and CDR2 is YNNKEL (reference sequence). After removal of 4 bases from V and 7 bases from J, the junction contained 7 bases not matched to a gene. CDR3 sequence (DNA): TGTGCCAGCAGCCCCCGGACTAGCGAGGTGACCCAGTACTTC. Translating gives CASSPRTSEVTQYF.

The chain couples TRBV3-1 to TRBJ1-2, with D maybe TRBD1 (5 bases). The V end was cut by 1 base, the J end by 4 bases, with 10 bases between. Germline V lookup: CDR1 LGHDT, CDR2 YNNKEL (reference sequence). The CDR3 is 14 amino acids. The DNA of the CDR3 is TGTGCCAGCAGCCAAGTTTTGGGGGTCTATGGCTACACCTTC. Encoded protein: CASSQVLGVYGYTF. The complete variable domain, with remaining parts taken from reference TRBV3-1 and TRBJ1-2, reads DTAVSQTPKYLVTQMGNDKSIKCEQNLGHDTMYWYKQDSKKFLKIMFSYNNKELIINETVPNRFSPKSPDKAHLNLHINSLELGDSAVYFCASSQVLGVYGYTFGSGTRLTVV.